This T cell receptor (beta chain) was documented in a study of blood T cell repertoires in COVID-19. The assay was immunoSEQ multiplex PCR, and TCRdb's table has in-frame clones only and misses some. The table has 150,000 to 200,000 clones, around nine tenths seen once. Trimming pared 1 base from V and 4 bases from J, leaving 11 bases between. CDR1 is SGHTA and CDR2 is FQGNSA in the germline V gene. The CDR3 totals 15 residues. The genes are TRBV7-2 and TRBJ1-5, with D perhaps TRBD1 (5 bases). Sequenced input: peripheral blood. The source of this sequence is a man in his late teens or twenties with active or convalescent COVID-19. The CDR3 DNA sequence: TGTGCCAGCAGCTTAGATTACCGGGGGAATCAGCCCCAGCATTTT. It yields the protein CASSLDYRGNQPQHF.